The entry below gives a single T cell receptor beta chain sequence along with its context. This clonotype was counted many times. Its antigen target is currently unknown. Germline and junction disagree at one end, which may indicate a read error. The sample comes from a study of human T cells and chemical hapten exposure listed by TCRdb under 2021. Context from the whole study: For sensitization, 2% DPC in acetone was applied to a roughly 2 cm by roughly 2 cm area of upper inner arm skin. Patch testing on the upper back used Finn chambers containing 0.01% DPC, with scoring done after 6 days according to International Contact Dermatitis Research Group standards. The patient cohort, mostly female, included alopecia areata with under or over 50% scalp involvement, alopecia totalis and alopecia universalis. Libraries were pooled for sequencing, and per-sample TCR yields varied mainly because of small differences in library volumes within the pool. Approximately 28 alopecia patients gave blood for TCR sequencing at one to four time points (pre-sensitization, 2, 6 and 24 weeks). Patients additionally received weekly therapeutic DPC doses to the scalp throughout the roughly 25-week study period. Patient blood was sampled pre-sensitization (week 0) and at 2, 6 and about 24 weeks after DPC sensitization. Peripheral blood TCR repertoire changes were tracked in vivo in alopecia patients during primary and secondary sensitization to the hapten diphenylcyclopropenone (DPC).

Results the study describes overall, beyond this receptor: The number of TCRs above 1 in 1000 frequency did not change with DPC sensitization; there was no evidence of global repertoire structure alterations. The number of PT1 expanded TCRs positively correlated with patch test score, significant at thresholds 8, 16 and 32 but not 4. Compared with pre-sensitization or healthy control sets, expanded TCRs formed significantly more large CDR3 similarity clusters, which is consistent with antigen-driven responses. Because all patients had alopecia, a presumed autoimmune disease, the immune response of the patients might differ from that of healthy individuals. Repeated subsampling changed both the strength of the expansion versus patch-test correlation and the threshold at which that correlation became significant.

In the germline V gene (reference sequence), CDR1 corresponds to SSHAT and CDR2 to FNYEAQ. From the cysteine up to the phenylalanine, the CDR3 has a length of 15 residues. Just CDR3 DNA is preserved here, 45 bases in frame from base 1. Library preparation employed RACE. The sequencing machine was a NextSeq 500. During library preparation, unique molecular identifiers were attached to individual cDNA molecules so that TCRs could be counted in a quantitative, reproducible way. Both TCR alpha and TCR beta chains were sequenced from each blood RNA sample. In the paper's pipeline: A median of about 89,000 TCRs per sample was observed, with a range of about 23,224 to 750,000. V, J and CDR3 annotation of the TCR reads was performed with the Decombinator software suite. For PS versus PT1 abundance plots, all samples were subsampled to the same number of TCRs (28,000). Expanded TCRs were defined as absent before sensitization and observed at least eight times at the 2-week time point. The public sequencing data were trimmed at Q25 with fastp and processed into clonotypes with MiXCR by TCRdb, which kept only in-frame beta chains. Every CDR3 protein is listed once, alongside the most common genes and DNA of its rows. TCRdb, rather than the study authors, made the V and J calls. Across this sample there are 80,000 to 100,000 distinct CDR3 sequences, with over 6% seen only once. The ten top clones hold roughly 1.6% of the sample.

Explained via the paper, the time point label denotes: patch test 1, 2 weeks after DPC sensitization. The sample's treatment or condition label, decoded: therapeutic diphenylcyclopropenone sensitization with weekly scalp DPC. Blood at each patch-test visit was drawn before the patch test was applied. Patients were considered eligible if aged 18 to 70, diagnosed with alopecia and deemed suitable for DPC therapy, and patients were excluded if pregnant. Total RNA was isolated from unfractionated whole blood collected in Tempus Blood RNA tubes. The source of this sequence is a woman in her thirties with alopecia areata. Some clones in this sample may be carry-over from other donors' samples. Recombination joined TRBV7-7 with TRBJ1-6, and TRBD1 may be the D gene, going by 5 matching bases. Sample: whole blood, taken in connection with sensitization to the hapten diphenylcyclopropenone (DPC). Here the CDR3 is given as CASSLDGAGNSPLHF. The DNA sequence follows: TGTGCTAGCAGCTTAGACGGGGCTGGAAATTCACCCCTCCACTTT.